What follows are 28 T cell receptor beta chains derived from one specimen sequenced in a study of cytomegalovirus exposure and HLA in healthy donors. The PCR contained 60 Vbeta and 13 Jbeta primers. The assay was immunoSEQ multiplex PCR, and TCRdb's table has in-frame clones only and misses some. The data show under 150,000 clones, with 70% to 80% seen just once and 5% to 6% held by the top ten. Sequenced material: PBMCs. The receptors come from a woman aged 25 to 39 in good health and CMV-seropositive.

The chain carries TRBV6-4 and TRBJ2-3; TRBD2 is a possible D gene (6 bases). Per germline, CDR1 MRHNA and CDR2 SNTAGT. This CDR3 is 14 amino acids long. The V and J ends lost 2 bases and 5 bases respectively, with 11 bases between them. This chain's CDR3 is CASSDGGAGDTQYF. The CDR3 nucleotides read TGTGCCAGCAGTGACGGGGGAGCGGGAGATACGCAGTATTTT.

J is TRBJ1-1 and V is TRBV10-3; D is uncertain. V lost 6 bases to trimming and J lost 8 bases, with 13 bases between them. CDR1 is ENHRY, CDR2 SYGVKD, per germline. CDR3 size: 12 residues. CDR3 nucleotide sequence: TGTGCCATCAGCCGTGGGTCGGGGGAAGCTTTCTTT. Amino acid sequence: CAISRGSGEAFF.

The chain carries TRBV4-1 and TRBJ1-4; 7 nucleotides agree with TRBD1. The CDR3 runs 14 residues. V was pared by 6 bases and J by 7 bases, with 8 bases of the junction left unmatched. Germline assignment: CDR1 MGHRA and CDR2 YSYEKL. The chain's CDR3 is CASRDGTEREKLFF. The CDR3 region has the DNA TGCGCCAGCAGGGACGGGACAGAGCGTGAAAAACTGTTTTTT.

The chain recombines TRBV2 with TRBJ2-7; maybe TRBD2 (5 bases). The CDR3 is 20 amino acids. V was shortened by 0 bases and J by 0 bases, with 24 bases between the two germline ends. The V gene's germline CDR1 is SNHLY and CDR2 FYNNEI. CDR3 amino acids: CASSEALFLEGYESSYEQYF. The CDR3 coding sequence is TGTGCCAGCAGTGAAGCGCTTTTTCTCGAGGGATATGAGAGCTCCTACGAGCAGTACTTC. The entire variable domain, with the rest obtained from reference TRBV2 and TRBJ2-7, is as follows: EPEVTQTPSHQVTQMGQEVILRCVPISNHLYFYWYRQILGQKVEFLVSFYNNEISEKSEIFDDQFSVERPDGSNFTLKIRSTKLEDSAMYFCASSEALFLEGYESSYEQYFGPGTRLTVT.

This clone was counted only a few times. The gene calls are TRBV7-9 and TRBJ1-1; TRBD1 matches at 7 bases. Trimming took 6 bases from V and 6 from J; bases not matched to a gene: 10. CDR1 and CDR2 (germline): SEHNR, FQNEAQ (reference sequence). This CDR3 has 14 amino acids. Here the CDR3 reads CASSHDTGDPEAFF. The CDR3 DNA follows: TGTGCCAGCAGTCATGATACAGGGGATCCTGAAGCTTTCTTT.

V gene TRBV5-1 combines with J gene TRBJ1-1; 7 bases map to TRBD1. The CDR3 length is 14 residues. V was clipped by 4 bases and J by 11 bases; unmatched bases: 14. The germline gives CDR1 SGHRS, CDR2 YFSETQ. The CDR3: CASSRDGQDDNAFF. CDR3 coding DNA: TGCGCCAGCAGCAGGGACGGACAGGATGACAACGCTTTCTTT.

This chain uses TRBV11-2 with TRBJ2-3; D may be TRBD2 (6 bases). In germline, CDR1 is SGHAT, CDR2 FQNNGV. V lost 2 bases, J lost 4 bases, and 7 bases lay in between. CDR3 length: 13 amino acids. This chain's CDR3 is CASSLPGADTQYF. CDR3 DNA sequence: TGTGCCAGCAGCTTACCGGGAGCAGATACGCAGTATTTT.

The gene calls are TRBV30 and TRBJ1-1; 8 bases line up with TRBD1. Germline CDR1 and CDR2: GTSNPN and SVGIG (reference sequence). The CDR3 has 14 amino acids. With V trimmed by 2 bases and J by 4 bases, 6 bases remained unmatched. CDR3 sequence reads: CAWSRQGLSTEAFF. The CDR3 nucleotides are TGTGCCTGGAGTCGACAGGGGCTTAGCACTGAAGCTTTCTTT.

This clone was detected only a few times. The V gene is TRBV18, the J gene TRBJ1-3, with 7 bases that match TRBD1. The V gene's germline CDR1 is KGHSH and CDR2 LQKENI. Losses at the gene ends were 2 bases for V and 0 bases for J; bases not matched to a gene: 4. The CDR3 covers 16 residues. CDR3 region: CASSPNQGGSGNTIYF. CDR3 DNA: TGTGCCAGCTCACCAAATCAGGGGGGCTCTGGAAACACCATATATTTT.

The V and J genes are TRBV6-5 and TRBJ1-2; the D gene is possibly TRBD1 (6 bases). Germline V CDR1 and CDR2: MNHEY, SVGAGI. Trimming cost V 0 bases and J 3 bases, with 11 bases left between them. The CDR3 length is 15 residues. The CDR3 DNA reads TGTGCCAGCAGTTACTCGAGGGGGGGCGACTATGGCTACACCTTC. This sequence encodes CASSYSRGGDYGYTF.

The chain combines TRBV13 with TRBJ2-1; 13 positions agree with TRBD2. CDR1 and CDR2 from the germline V gene are PRHDT and FYEKMQ (reference sequence). V was clipped by 5 bases and J by 10 bases; unmatched bases: 8. CDR3 length: 15 residues. Here the CDR3 reads CASSLGTSGAGEQFF. In DNA, the CDR3 is TGTGCCAGCAGCCTCGGGACTAGCGGGGCGGGGGAGCAGTTCTTC.

This sequence joins TRBV27 and TRBJ2-3, with TRBD2 identical over 8 bases. The CDR3 extends over 14 amino acids. Germline loops: CDR1 MNHEY, CDR2 SMNVEV (reference sequence). The trim removed 5 bases at V and 2 bases at J, leaving 3 bases unmatched. The CDR3 spells CASSTTSATDTQYF. The CDR3 DNA sequence: TGTGCCAGCAGTACGACTAGCGCCACAGATACGCAGTATTTT.

The chain's CDR3 is CASSKGLAVYEQYF. The CDR3 DNA is TGTGCCAGCAGCAAAGGACTAGCGGTCTACGAGCAGTACTTC. The chain carries TRBV5-6 and TRBJ2-7; 10 bases align to TRBD2. CDR1 is SGHDT and CDR2 is YYEEEE in the germline V gene. J was trimmed by 3 bases and V by 4 bases; bases with no gene match: 4. The CDR3 loop spans 14 amino acids.

This clone appeared a few times. This chain connects TRBV7-2 to TRBJ1-1; 8 positions agree with TRBD1. CDR3 size: 12 residues. V gave up 4 bases and J gave up 7 bases; unmatched junction bases: 2. Per the germline V gene, CDR1 is SGHTA and CDR2 is FQGNSA. The CDR3 loop is CASSSDRGEAFF. The DNA of the CDR3 is TGTGCCAGCAGCTCCGACAGGGGTGAAGCTTTCTTT.

There are a few counts of this clone. The gene calls are TRBV2 and TRBJ1-5; D unresolved. From germline, CDR1 is SNHLY and CDR2 FYNNEI. V lost 4 bases, J lost 5 bases, and 15 bases lay in between. CDR3 length: 15 residues. The chain's CDR3 is CASSVPGPGDQPQHF. DNA for the CDR3: TGTGCCAGCAGTGTTCCGGGTCCTGGCGATCAGCCCCAGCATTTT.

The rearrangement links TRBV29-1 to TRBJ2-5, with TRBD1 matching 9 bases. This CDR3 is 13 amino acids long. Per the germline V gene, CDR1 is SQVTM and CDR2 is ANQGSEA. CDR3 DNA sequence: TGCAGTTCCGGGACAGGGAATTCGGAGACCCAGTACTTC. Translation: CSSGTGNSETQYF.

The CDR3 loop is CASSPEVSPGNTIYF. The DNA of the CDR3 is TGTGCCAGCAGCCCCGAGGTATCTCCTGGAAACACCATATATTTT. The V call is TRBV9, the J call TRBJ1-3; D is undetermined. The V end was cut by 4 bases, the J end by 2 bases, with 13 bases between. Germline-derived CDR1 and CDR2 are SGDLS and YYNGEE. The CDR3 has 15 residues.

The rearrangement links TRBV6-5 to TRBJ1-1; maybe TRBD1 (6 bases). CDR3 size: 14 residues. Trimming took off 4 bases at V and 0 bases at J, with 9 bases between the two ends. In germline, CDR1 is MNHEY, CDR2 SVGAGI. In nucleotides, the CDR3 is TGTGCCAGCAGTTCGGGACATATGAACACTGAAGCTTTCTTT. Translating it yields CASSSGHMNTEAFF.

V and J are TRBV29-1 and TRBJ1-1, with TRBD1 matching over 8 bases. The germline gives CDR1 SQVTM, CDR2 ANQGSEA. This CDR3 spans 16 amino acids. J lost 4 bases, V lost 8 bases, and 18 bases had no gene match. CDR3 in DNA: TGCAGCCAGACAGGGGACCTCGGAGGGGATAGCACTGAAGCTTTCTTT. Its protein product is CSQTGDLGGDSTEAFF.

The gene calls are TRBV10-3 and TRBJ2-1; 11 bases match TRBD2. V lost 5 bases, J lost 4 bases, and 7 bases stayed unmatched. The CDR3 is 16 residues long. The germline CDR1 and CDR2 sequences are ENHRY and SYGVKD. The DNA for the CDR3 is TGTGCCATCAGTTCCCTGGGACTAGCGGTATACAATGAGCAGTTCTTC. Translating gives CAISSLGLAVYNEQFF.

V and J are TRBV5-1 and TRBJ2-1; 8 bases match TRBD2. CDR1 and CDR2 (germline): SGHRS, YFSETQ. Germline trimming cut 4 bases from V and 8 bases from J; bases unmatched to any gene: 5. There are 13 residues in the CDR3. CDR3 sequence reads: CASSGSSGYEQFF. The CDR3 coding sequence is TGCGCCAGCAGCGGCTCTAGCGGGTATGAGCAGTTCTTC.

The chain has TRBV2 and TRBJ2-1, with D tentatively TRBD1 (5 bases). There are 15 residues in the CDR3. Germline lookup yields CDR1 SNHLY and CDR2 FYNNEI. V was pared by 2 bases and J by 2 bases, with 10 bases between. The CDR3 here is CASSERGIPYNEQFF. CDR3 nucleotides: TGTGCCAGCAGTGAAAGGGGAATCCCCTACAATGAGCAGTTCTTC.

This clone has only a few counts. The chain has TRBV25-1 and TRBJ2-1; D is possibly TRBD1 (5 bases). V lost 3 bases and J lost 5, with 14 bases in between. This CDR3 contains 15 residues. Germline lookup yields CDR1 MGHDK and CDR2 SYGVNS. The DNA for the CDR3 is TGTGCCAGCAGTGACCAGGACACTAACAACAATGAGCAGTTCTTC. Translated, it gives CASSDQDTNNNEQFF.

The gene calls are TRBV7-9 and TRBJ2-1, with D unresolved. The CDR3 runs to 16 residues. V lost 5 bases to trimming and J lost 8 bases, with 22 bases between them. The germline gives CDR1 SEHNR, CDR2 FQNEAQ (reference sequence). The CDR3 region has the DNA TGTGCCAGCAGCCCTAGTCGCTCTTCGTCCGTAGATGAGCAGTTCTTC. This encodes CASSPSRSSSVDEQFF.

The rearrangement joins TRBV27 to TRBJ2-5; a weak D match, TRBD2 (5 bases). Gene TRBJ2-7 matches the end of the DNA better, so the J call may be wrong. Germline values: CDR1 MNHEY, CDR2 SMNVEV (reference sequence). The CDR3 contains 14 residues. The CDR3 DNA reads TGTGCCAGCAGTTCGGGGTGGCCGTTCTACGAGCAGTACTTC. Protein product: CASSSGWPFYEQYF.

The sample holds a few counts of this clone. The V and J genes are TRBV29-1 and TRBJ2-2; perhaps TRBD2 as D (6 bases). There are 15 residues in the CDR3. Per the germline V gene, CDR1 is SQVTM and CDR2 is ANQGSEA. The V end was cut by 4 bases, the J end by 10 bases, with 22 bases between. CDR3 residues: CSVVGPGSSTAELFF. CDR3 nucleotide sequence: TGCAGCGTTGTGGGCCCCGGGAGTTCCACAGCGGAGCTGTTTTTT.

CDR3 in DNA: TGTGCCAGTAGGATAAGGGACAGGTGGTCTAACTATGGCTACACCTTC. As protein: CASRIRDRWSNYGYTF. The J gene is TRBJ1-2, the V gene TRBV19; 8 bases are shared with TRBD1. Germline V gene lookup returns CDR1 LNHDA and CDR2 SQIVND (reference sequence). The CDR3 is made up of 16 amino acids. The V and J ends lost 6 bases and 0 bases, in that order; junction bases with no gene match: 9.

The chain couples TRBV6-6 to TRBJ1-2; TRBD1 matches at 11 bases. CDR1 is MNHNY and CDR2 is SVGAGI in the germline V gene (reference sequence). V lost 6 bases to trimming and J lost 5 bases; unmatched junction nucleotides: 11. The CDR3 is 16 residues long. This CDR3 reads CASSPGTGGESYGYTF. The CDR3 DNA reads as TGTGCCAGCAGCCCCGGGACAGGGGGAGAAAGTTATGGCTACACCTTC.